The T cell receptor (beta chain) described here comes from a study of shared clonotypes between healthy human individuals. Whole-study findings and limits: There were few donors, and this limited the genetic and exposure-history diversity represented.

About this clone: What it recognizes is unknown. The germline gene is not matched at one end of the junction; a read error may be the cause.

The table came from immunoSEQ multiplex PCR; TCRdb's copy has only in-frame clones and leaves some out. The sample consists of 550,000 to 700,000 clones, about three quarters of them appearing once. Healthy and HIV-negative, the adult donors had no recent acute infections or vaccinations. CD4+ cell separation produced CD45RA+ naive and CD45RA-negative memory subsets. The receptor comes from a woman aged 25 to 45 in good health. Sequencing was done on a sample of memory CD4+ T cells sorted from blood. Indicated subset: CD45RA-negative fraction.

The CDR3 DNA reads TGTGCCAGCAGCTTAAATCAGGGTTTGGATAAGCAGTATTTT. It is translated as CASSLNQGLDKQYF. The V gene is TRBV7-9, the J gene TRBJ2-3; possibly TRBD1 for D (5 bases). The CDR3 consists of 14 residues. The germline V gene encodes CDR1 SEHNR and CDR2 FQNEAQ (reference sequence).